This TCR beta chain was observed in a study of shared clonotypes between healthy human individuals (TCRdb year 2020). For the study in its entirety: The cohort included a few men and a couple of women between 18 and 49 years of age. To increase sequencing depth and limit assay-specific biases, different laboratories used diverse techniques to prepare libraries and sequence TCR repertoires. Each donor's leukapheresis produced roughly between about 0.9 and 9.5 billion PBMCs. To estimate repertoire size and how much clonotypes are shared between individuals, the study performed deep sequencing of blood TCR repertoires from roughly five healthy adults. For each donor, three plates each were used for CD4 naive and CD4 memory, two plates were used for CD8 naive, and one plate was used for CD8 memory. Results and caveats for the whole study, not just this receptor: Even with the large sequencing depth, rarefaction of the sorted-subset datasets indicated that sequencing was incomplete. Sharing across several donors was observed for roughly 5% of naive CD4, over 3% of naive CD8, 2.3% of memory CD4, and around 0.44% of memory CD8 clonotypes. Compared with non-shared clonotypes, clonotypes shared by all four sorted-subset donors had higher generation probabilities. Sampling was restricted to blood, and TCR repertoires in tissues likely differ from the TCR repertoires found in blood. Naive subsets generally had larger estimated clonotype richness than memory subsets. The small number of donors limited the genetic and exposure-history diversity represented. Based on pairwise subsampling, the degree of clonotype sharing among donors was expected to be affected by sequencing depth.

In the case of this clone: This clone's antigen is unknown. Base-call qualities are not available, and no considerably larger clone is one nucleotide away.

For the CD8 naive samples, CD45RO-negative cells were positively selected for CCR7, yielding a CD45RA+CCR7+ population from which TemRA cells were excluded. Donors were healthy HIV-negative adults with no recently reported acute infections or vaccinations. Only Caucasian adults living in Nashville, Tennessee, USA were represented among the donors. After blood collection by leukapheresis, PBMCs were isolated using Ficoll-Histopaque density gradient centrifugation and then cryopreserved in the vapor phase of liquid nitrogen. Analytical flow cytometry was used to check the purity and quantity of every magnetically sorted T cell population. Each sorted fraction had its genomic DNA isolated and then quantified by UV absorbance on a Nanodrop 2000c. TCR CDR3 regions were amplified from genomic DNA by multiplex PCR using the deep immunoSEQ assay. Genomic DNA extracted from each cell subset was distributed evenly over all wells of several immunoSEQ 96-well plates, and each plate served as one replicate. For sorted subsets, about 200 ng genomic DNA, equal to tens of thousands of T cell genomes, was loaded into each replicate PCR. Purified libraries were quantified with a Qubit 3.0 fluorometer, sized on a Bioanalyzer 2100, and re-quantified with the KAPA Library Quantification kit. Every immunoSEQ 96-well plate was sequenced on a separate single-read 150-cycle Illumina NextSeq 550 flow cell. Concerning the study's data processing: Because only junctional sequences without quality scores were contained in the immunoSEQ output, filtering matching that applied to full-length reads could not be performed. Sequences were annotated with PyIR, a Python wrapper for IgBLAST v1.9, using IMGT germline references to assign V/J genes and CDR3. Reads with weak V/J assignments (E-value above 1e-6), missing CDR3, stop codons, out-of-frame junctions, or ambiguous translated residues were removed. V3J clonotypes were defined by identical inferred V gene, J gene, and CDR3 amino acid sequence. To compute the percentage overlap between repertoires, the number of shared unique clonotypes was divided by the size of the smaller repertoire. Richness of each repertoire was evaluated using RTK rarefaction, the Chao1 estimator, and Recon v2.1 estimates of unobserved clonotypes. For all TCRbeta clonotypes obtained by the gDNA method from several donors, generation probabilities were computed with OLGA. In its TCRdb copy, this immuneACCESS table keeps in-frame sequences only and misses some clones. Where compared with another copy, unresolved V genes explain less than half of these, and the others have no known cause. The V and J calls and clone size are taken from that table; D and trimming were inferred from the DNA. The sample includes around 2,000,000 clones, with 85% to 95% observed a single time. The ten most abundant clones make up 1.5% to 2% of the sample.

Trimming takes 7 bases from V and 2 bases from J, and the germline ends sit 18 bases apart. The germline V gene encodes CDR1 SNHLY and CDR2 FYNNEI. There are 15 amino acids in the CDR3, from cysteine to phenylalanine inclusive. CDR3 DNA is the only sequence kept; it has 45 bases, read in frame from the first base. The sequencing input was naive CD8+ T cells from PBMCs. Per the publication, the cell subset or site label means: CD45RA+CCR7+. The receptor's source is a man younger than 30 in good health. Some clones in this sample may be carry-over from other donors' samples. The rearrangement combines TRBV2 with TRBJ2-7; TRBD1 is a possible D gene, resting on 7 matching bases. The CDR3 loop reads CASNDMTGRTYEQYF. The DNA reads TGTGCCAGCAATGACATGACAGGGAGGACCTACGAGCAGTACTTC.